The 12 T cell receptor beta chains listed next were all sequenced from one sample in a study of OX40 agonist ivuxolimab in advanced cancers. Receptor libraries were prepared by the immunoSEQ multiplex PCR assay. Not all clones reach the TCRdb copy of this immuneACCESS table, which keeps in-frame sequences only. Checked studies attribute under half of the gap to unresolved V genes and leave the rest unexplained. This sample comprises roughly 76,000 clones, 70% to 90% of them detected only once. Around 5.1% of the sample lies in the top ten. Sequenced here: CD4+ or CD8+ T cells sorted from blood, sampled in a trial of the OX40 agonist ivuxolimab. These TCRs come from an adult with an advanced solid tumor such as melanoma, head and neck, liver or kidney cancer.

The rearrangement links TRBV30 to TRBJ1-6; the D is unclear. The V end lost 1 base, the J end lost 4 bases, and 2 bases lay between the germline ends. The germline gives CDR1 GTSNPN, CDR2 SVGIG (reference sequence). The CDR3 loop spans 12 amino acids. In DNA, the CDR3 is TGTGCCTGGAGTGCATATAATTCACCCCTCCACTTT. Translated: CAWSAYNSPLHF.

The V gene is TRBV5-1, the J gene TRBJ2-2; D remains unclear. Germline V CDR1 and CDR2: SGHRS, YFSETQ. The ends were cut back, 0 bases at V and 5 bases at J, with 5 bases in the middle. The CDR3 totals 13 residues. CDR3 protein: CASSLAGTGELFF. In nucleotides, the CDR3 is TGCGCCAGCAGCTTGGCTGGGACCGGGGAGCTGTTTTTT. Variable domain in full (rest from reference TRBV5-1 and TRBJ2-2): KAGVTQTPRYLIKTRGQQVTLSCSPISGHRSVSWYQQTPGQGLQFLFEYFSETQRNKGNFPGRFSGRQFSNSRSEMNVSTLELGDSALYLCASSLAGTGELFFGEGSRLTVL.

In its sample, this clone was seen once. The rearrangement uses TRBV6-5 and TRBJ2-7, with TRBD2 matching 8 bases. The CDR3 sequence is 11 residues long. CDR1 is MNHEY and CDR2 is SVGAGI in the germline V gene. Unmatched junction bases numbered 2, after V lost 8 bases and J lost 5 bases. The CDR3 reads CASGLADEQYF. CDR3 nucleotides: TGTGCCAGCGGACTAGCTGACGAGCAGTACTTC.

This chain uses TRBV29-1 with TRBJ2-2; possible D gene TRBD1, 5 bases. Looked up from germline, CDR1 is SQVTM and CDR2 is ANQGSEA. V was trimmed by 4 bases and J by 2 bases, leaving 8 bases between them. The length of the CDR3 is 13 residues. DNA of the CDR3: TGCAGCGTTGGACAGTCCAACACCGGGGAGCTGTTTTTT. It translates to CSVGQSNTGELFF.

The J gene is TRBJ2-1, the V gene TRBV9; 11 positions agree with TRBD2. The V gene end was trimmed by 0 bases and the J gene end by 10 bases; junction bases not matched to a gene: 6. CDR1 SGDLS and CDR2 YYNGEE come from the germline V gene. The CDR3 length is 15 residues. CDR3 amino acids: CASSVGSGGAGEQFF. CDR3 nucleotide sequence: TGTGCCAGCAGCGTAGGTAGCGGGGGGGCAGGGGAGCAGTTCTTC.

The rearrangement links TRBV4-1 to TRBJ2-5, with 15 bases lining up with TRBD2. V lost 3 bases, J lost 2 bases, and 7 bases stayed unmatched. Per germline, CDR1 MGHRA and CDR2 YSYEKL. The CDR3 length is 18 residues. The CDR3 DNA reads TGCGCCAGCAGCCACCCCGGACTAGCGGGAGGGGGACAAGAGACCCAGTACTTC. Its translation is CASSHPGLAGGGQETQYF.

This sequence joins TRBV12-5 and TRBJ1-5; 9 nucleotides agree with TRBD1. Germline assignment: CDR1 LGHNT and CDR2 FRNRAP. J was trimmed by 5 bases and V by 4 bases; bases with no gene match: 6. The CDR3 is 15 residues long. CDR3 DNA sequence: TGTGCTAGTGGTTCGCGTTGGGACAGGGATCAGCCCCAGCATTTT. It translates to CASGSRWDRDQPQHF.

The rearrangement uses TRBV5-1 and TRBJ2-6; D gene ambiguous. Per the germline V gene, CDR1 is SGHRS and CDR2 is YFSETQ. CDR3 size: 14 residues. Trimming shortened V by 5 bases and J by 4 bases, and 10 bases separated the two germline ends. CDR3 bases: TGCGCCAGCAGGAGTACCCTGGGGGCCAACGTCCTGACTTTC. It encodes CASRSTLGANVLTF.

The rearrangement links TRBV30 to TRBJ1-3; the D gene is possibly TRBD1 (5 bases). Germline CDR1 GTSNPN, CDR2 SVGIG (reference sequence). This CDR3 comprises 12 residues. V was shortened by 5 bases and J by 5 bases, with 10 bases between the two germline ends. Written as DNA, the CDR3 is TGTGCCTGGGGACACAGACGAAACACCATATATTTT. This gives the protein CAWGHRRNTIYF.

The rearrangement links TRBV19 to TRBJ2-1; 9 nucleotides agree with TRBD2. J lost 3 bases, V lost 10 bases, and 7 bases had no gene match. The CDR3 is 14 residues long. CDR1 is LNHDA, CDR2 SQIVND, per germline (reference sequence). The chain's CDR3 is CATKAGGSYNEQFF. DNA of the CDR3: TGTGCCACCAAAGCGGGGGGAAGCTACAATGAGCAGTTCTTC.

This clone was seen a handful of times. The chain is built from TRBV6-1 and TRBJ2-7, with a possible D match to TRBD2 (6 bases). Trimming took 6 bases from V and 7 from J, leaving 13 bases between them. The CDR3 has 12 amino acids. Germline CDR1 is MNHNS and CDR2 is SASEGT. The CDR3 nucleotides read TGTGCCAGCAGGCGGGGCCCGGGGGAGCAGTACTTC. Its protein product is CASRRGPGEQYF.

V usage is TRBV14 and J usage is TRBJ2-7; D may be TRBD1 (6 bases). The ends were cut back, 0 bases at V and 4 bases at J, with 10 bases in the middle. The germline gives CDR1 SGHDN, CDR2 FVKESK. The CDR3 is made up of 14 amino acids. Written as DNA, the CDR3 is TGTGCCAGCAGCCAAGAAACAGGGTGGTACGAGCAGTACTTC. It codes for CASSQETGWYEQYF. Full variable domain (outside the CDR3, taken from reference TRBV14 and TRBJ2-7): EAGVTQFPSHSVIEKGQTVTLRCDPISGHDNLYWYRRVMGKEIKFLLHFVKESKQDESGMPNNRFLAERTGGTYSTLKVQPAELEDSGVYFCASSQETGWYEQYFGPGTRLTVT.